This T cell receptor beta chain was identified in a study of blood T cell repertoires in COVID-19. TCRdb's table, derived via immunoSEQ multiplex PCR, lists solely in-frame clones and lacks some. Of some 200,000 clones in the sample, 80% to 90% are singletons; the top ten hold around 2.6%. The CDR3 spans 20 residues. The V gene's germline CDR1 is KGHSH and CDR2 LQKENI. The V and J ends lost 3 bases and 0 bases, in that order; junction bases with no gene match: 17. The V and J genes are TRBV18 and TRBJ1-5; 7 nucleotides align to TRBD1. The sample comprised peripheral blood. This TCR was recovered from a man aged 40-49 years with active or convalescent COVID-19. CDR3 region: CASSPSGTAEQLYSNQPQHF. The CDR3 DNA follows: TGTGCCAGCTCACCGTCCGGGACAGCCGAACAATTATATAGCAATCAGCCCCAGCATTTT. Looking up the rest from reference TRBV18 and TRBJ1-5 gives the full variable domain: NAGVMQNPRHLVRRRGQEARLRCSPMKGHSHVYWYRQLPEEGLKFMVYLQKENIIDESGMPKERFSAEFPKEGPSILRIQQVVRGDSAAYFCASSPSGTAEQLYSNQPQHFGDGTRLSIL.